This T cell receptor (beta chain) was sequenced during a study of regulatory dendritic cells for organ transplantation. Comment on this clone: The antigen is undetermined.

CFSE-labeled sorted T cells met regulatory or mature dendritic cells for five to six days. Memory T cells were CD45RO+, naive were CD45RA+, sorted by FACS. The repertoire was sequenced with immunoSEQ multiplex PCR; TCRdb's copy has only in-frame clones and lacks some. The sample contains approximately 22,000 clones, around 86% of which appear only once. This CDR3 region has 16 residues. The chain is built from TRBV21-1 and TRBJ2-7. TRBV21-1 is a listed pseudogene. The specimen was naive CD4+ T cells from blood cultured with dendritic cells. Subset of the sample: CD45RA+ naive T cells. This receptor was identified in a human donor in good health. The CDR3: CASSKEEPQRIYEQYF. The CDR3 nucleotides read TGTGCCAGCAGCAAAGAGGAACCCCAACGGATCTACGAGCAGTACTTC.